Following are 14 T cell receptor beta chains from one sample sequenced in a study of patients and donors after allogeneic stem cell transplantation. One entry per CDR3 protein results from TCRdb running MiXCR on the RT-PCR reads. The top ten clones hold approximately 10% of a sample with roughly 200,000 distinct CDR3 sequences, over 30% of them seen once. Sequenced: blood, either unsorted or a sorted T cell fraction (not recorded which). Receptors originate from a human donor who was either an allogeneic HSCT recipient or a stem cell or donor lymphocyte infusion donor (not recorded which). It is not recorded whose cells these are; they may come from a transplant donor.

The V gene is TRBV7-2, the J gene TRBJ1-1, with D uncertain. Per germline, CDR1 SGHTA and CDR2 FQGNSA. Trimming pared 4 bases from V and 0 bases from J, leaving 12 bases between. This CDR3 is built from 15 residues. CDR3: CASSSQLTVNTEAFF. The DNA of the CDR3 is TGTGCCAGCAGCTCGCAACTTACAGTGAACACTGAAGCTTTCTTT.

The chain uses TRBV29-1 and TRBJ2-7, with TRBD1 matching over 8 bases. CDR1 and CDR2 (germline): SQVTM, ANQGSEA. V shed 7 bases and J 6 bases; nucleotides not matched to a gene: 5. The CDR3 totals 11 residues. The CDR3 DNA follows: TGCAGCGCCGGAACAGGGGGCGAGCAGTACTTC. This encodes CSAGTGGEQYF.

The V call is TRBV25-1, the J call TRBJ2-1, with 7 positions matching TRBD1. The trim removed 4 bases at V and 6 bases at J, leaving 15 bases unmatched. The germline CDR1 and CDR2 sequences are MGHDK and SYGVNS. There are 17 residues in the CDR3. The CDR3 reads CASSVFPRRQGRNEQFF. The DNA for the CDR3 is TGTGCCAGCAGTGTATTTCCTCGACGACAGGGCCGCAATGAGCAGTTCTTC.

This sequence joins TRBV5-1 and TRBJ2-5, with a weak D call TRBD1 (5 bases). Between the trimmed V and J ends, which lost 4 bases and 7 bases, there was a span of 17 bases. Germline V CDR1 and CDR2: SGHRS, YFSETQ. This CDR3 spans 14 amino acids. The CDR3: CASSSETGRGTQYF. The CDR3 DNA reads TGCGCCAGCAGCAGCGAAACAGGCAGAGGGACCCAGTACTTC.

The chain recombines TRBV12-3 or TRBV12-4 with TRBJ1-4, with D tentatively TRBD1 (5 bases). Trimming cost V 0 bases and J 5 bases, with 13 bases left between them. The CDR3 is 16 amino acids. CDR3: CASSLARGRKNEKLFF. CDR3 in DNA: TGTGCCAGCAGTTTAGCGAGGGGACGGAAGAATGAAAAACTGTTTTTT.

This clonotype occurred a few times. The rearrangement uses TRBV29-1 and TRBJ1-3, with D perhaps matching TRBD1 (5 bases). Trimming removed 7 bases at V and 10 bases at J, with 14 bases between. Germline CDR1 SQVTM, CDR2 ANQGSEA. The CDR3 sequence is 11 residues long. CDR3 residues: CSARDRGTIYF. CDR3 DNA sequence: TGCAGCGCCCGGGACCGCGGTACCATATATTTT.

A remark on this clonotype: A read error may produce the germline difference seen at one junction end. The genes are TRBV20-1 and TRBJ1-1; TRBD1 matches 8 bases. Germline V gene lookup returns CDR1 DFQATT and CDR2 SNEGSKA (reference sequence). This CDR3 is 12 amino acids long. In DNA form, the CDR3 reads TGCAGTGCGGACAGGGTGAACGCTGAAGCTTTCTTT. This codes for CSADRVNAEAFF.

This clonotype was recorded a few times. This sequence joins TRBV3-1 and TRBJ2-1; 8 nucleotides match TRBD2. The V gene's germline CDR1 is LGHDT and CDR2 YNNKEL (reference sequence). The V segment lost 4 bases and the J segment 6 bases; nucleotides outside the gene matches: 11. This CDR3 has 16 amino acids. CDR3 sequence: CASSPAGTRVGNEQFF. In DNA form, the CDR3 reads TGTGCCAGCAGCCCTGCCGGGACTAGGGTCGGCAATGAGCAGTTCTTC.

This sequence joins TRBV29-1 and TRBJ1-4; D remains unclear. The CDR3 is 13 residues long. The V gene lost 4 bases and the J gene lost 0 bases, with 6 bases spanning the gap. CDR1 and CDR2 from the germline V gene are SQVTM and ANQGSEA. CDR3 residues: CSVAGPTNEKLFF. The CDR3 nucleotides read TGCAGCGTTGCGGGCCCAACTAATGAAAAACTGTTTTTT.

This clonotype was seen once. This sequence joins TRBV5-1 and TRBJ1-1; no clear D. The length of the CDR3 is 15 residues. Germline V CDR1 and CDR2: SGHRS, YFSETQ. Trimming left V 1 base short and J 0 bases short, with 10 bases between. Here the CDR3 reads CASSLLGGMNTEAFF. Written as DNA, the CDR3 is TGCGCCAGCAGCTTGTTGGGCGGCATGAACACTGAAGCTTTCTTT.

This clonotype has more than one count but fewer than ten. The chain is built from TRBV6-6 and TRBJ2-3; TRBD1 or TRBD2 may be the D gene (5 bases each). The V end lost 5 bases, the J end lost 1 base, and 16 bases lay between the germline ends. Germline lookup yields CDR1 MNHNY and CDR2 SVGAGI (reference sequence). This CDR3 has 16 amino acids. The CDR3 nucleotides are TGTGCCAGCAGTGCCATTGGGACCCCTGGCACAGATACGCAGTATTTT. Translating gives CASSAIGTPGTDTQYF.

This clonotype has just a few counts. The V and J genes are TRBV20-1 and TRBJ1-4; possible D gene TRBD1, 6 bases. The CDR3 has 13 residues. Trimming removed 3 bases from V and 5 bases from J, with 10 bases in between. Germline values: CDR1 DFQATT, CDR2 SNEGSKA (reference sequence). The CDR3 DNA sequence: TGCAGTGCTAGGGGTCAGGGGAATGAAAAACTGTTTTTT. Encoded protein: CSARGQGNEKLFF.

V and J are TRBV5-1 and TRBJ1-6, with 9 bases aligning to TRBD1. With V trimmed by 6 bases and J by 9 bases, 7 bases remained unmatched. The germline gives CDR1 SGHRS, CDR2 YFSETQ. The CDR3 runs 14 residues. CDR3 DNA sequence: TGCGCCAGCACTGTCGGACAGGGGCCTTCACCCCTCCACTTT. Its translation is CASTVGQGPSPLHF.

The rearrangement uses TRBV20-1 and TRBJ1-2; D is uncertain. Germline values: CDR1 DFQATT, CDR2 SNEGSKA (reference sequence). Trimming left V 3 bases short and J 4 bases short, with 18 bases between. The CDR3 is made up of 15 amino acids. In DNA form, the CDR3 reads TGCAGTGCTAGGGACTTGAGAGGCCAAGGCTATGGCTACACCTTC. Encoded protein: CSARDLRGQGYGYTF.